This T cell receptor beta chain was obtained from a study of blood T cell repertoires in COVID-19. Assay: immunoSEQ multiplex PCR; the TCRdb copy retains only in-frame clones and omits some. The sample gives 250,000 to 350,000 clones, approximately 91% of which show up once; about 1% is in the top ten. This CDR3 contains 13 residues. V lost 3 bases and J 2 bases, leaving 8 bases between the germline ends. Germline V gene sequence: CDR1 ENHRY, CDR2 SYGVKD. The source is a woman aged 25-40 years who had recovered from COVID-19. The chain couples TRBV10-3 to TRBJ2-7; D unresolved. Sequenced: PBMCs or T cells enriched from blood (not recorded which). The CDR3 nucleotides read TGTGCCATCAGTGACGCGGTCCCCTACGAGCAGTACTTC. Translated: CAISDAVPYEQYF.